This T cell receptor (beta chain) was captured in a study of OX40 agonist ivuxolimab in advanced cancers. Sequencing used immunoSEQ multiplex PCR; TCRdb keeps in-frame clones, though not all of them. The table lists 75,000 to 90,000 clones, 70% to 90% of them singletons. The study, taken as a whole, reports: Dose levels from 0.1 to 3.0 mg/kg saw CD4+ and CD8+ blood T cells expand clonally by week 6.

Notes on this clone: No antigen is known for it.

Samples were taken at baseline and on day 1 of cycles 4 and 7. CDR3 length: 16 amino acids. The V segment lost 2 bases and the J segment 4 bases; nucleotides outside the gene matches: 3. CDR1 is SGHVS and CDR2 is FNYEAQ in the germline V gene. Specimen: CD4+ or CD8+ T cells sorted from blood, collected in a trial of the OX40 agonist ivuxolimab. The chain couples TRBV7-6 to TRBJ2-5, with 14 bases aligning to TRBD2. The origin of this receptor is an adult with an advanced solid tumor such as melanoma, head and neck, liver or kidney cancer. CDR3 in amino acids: CASSLRLAGGPETQYF. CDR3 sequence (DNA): TGTGCCAGCAGCTTAAGACTAGCGGGGGGGCCAGAGACCCAGTACTTC.